This TCR beta chain was captured by sequencing in a study of blood T cell repertoires in COVID-19. Study details: Both acute and convalescent COVID-19 samples were obtained from the United States, Italy and Spain. T cells, B-cell-depleted T cells, or PBMCs provided the cDNA or gDNA that served as material.

The method was immunoSEQ multiplex PCR; TCRdb's version includes in-frame clones alone and lacks a portion of them. The table records roughly 150,000 clones, approximately 77% of them present only once. Germline V gene lookup returns CDR1 ENHRY and CDR2 SYGVKD. The ends were cut back, 1 base at V and 1 base at J, with 5 bases in the middle. The CDR3 is made up of 13 amino acids. This TCR derives from an elderly woman with active or convalescent COVID-19. The rearrangement joins TRBV10-3 to TRBJ2-7; D gene unclear. Sequenced: peripheral blood. The CDR3 sequence: CAISEYLSYEQYF. CDR3 DNA: TGTGCCATCAGTGAGTACCTATCCTACGAGCAGTACTTC.